Sequencing of this TCR beta chain was carried out in a study of T cell repertoires in cytomegalovirus infection. Study details: Signatures in public TCR beta sequences pointed to both CMV infection and matching HLA type. Findings of the study overall: It was HLA-C-restricted CMV-specific TCR beta clonotypes that dominated the response ex vivo.

TCRdb reanalysed the reads using MiXCR and keeps one entry per CDR3 protein. The data contain tens of thousands of distinct CDR3 sequences, about 20% of them seen just once; the ten biggest clones take up approximately 90%. A word on this clonotype: What it binds is not known.

This clonotype was sampled from a human donor in good health (CMV status not recorded). Some clones in this sample may be carry-over from other donors' samples. The sample was CD8+ T cells from cultured PBMCs, taken from culture after CMV antigen stimulation.

The CDR3 DNA sequence: TGTGCCAGCAGCCCTCAGTCTTGGGACAGGGGCACAGATACGCAGTATTTT. It specifies CASSPQSWDRGTDTQYF. The V and J genes are TRBV7-6 and TRBJ2-3; 9 positions match TRBD1. This CDR3 has 17 residues. From germline, CDR1 is SGHVS and CDR2 FNYEAQ. Trimming cost V 5 bases and J 1 base; bases outside gene matches: 10. Drawing the rest from reference TRBV7-6 and TRBJ2-3, the complete variable domain is GAGVSQSPRYKVTKRGQDVALRCDPISGHVSLYWYRQALGQGPEFLTYFNYEAQQDKSGLPNDRFSAERPEGSISTLTIQRTEQRDSAMYRCASSPQSWDRGTDTQYFGPGTRLTVL.